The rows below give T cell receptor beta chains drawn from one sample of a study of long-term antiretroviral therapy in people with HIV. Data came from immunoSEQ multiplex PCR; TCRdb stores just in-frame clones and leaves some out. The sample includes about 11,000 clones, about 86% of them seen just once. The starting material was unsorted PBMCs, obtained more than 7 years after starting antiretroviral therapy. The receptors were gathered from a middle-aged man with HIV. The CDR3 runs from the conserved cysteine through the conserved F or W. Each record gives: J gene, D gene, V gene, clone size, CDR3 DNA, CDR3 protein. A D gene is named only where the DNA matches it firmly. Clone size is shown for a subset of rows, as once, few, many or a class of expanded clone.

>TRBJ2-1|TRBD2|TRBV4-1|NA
TGCGCCAGCAGCCTATACCGGGACTACGCTAACAATGAGCAGTTCTTC
CASSLYRDYANNEQFF
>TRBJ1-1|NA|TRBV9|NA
TGTGCCAGCAGCACCGGCAGGGGCCCCCCGGGTGAAGCTTTCTTT
CASSTGRGPPGEAFF
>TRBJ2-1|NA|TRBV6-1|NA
TGTGCCAGCACCACACTTAGCTCCTACAATGAGCAGTTCTTC
CASTTLSSYNEQFF
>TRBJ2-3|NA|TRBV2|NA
TGTGCCAGCAGTGAAGGGCAGGGGCGGACGGATACGCAGTATTTT
CASSEGQGRTDTQYF
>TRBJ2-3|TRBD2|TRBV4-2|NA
TGTGCCAGCAGCCGGGCCGGGACTAGCGGGGGTCTTAGCACAGATACGCAGTATTTT
CASSRAGTSGGLSTDTQYF
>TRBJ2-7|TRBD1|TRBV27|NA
TGTGCCAGCAGTTTGTCAGGGGGACCCTACGAGCAGTACTTC
CASSLSGGPYEQYF
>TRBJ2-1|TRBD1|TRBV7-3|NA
TGTGCCAGCAGCTCCGGACAGGGCAATGAGCAGTTCTTC
CASSSGQGNEQFF
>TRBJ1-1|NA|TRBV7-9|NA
TGTGCCAGCAGCGTTAACAGGGCTACTGAAGCTTTCTTT
CASSVNRATEAFF
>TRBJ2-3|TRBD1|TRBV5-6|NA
TGTGCCAGCAGCTTGGAGGGACAGGGGAACGCAGATACGCAGTATTTT
CASSLEGQGNADTQYF
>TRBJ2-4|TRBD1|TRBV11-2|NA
TGTGCCAGCAGAACCTTGGGACAGCACAAAAACATTCAGTACTTC
CASRTLGQHKNIQYF
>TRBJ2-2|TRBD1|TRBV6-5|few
TGTGCCAGCAGTTCCGACCCAGGGGGCAGGACCGGGGAGCTGTTTTTT
CASSSDPGGRTGELFF
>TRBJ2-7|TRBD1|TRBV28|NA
TGTGCCAGCAGCCGTCCCGGGACAGGGGTGCAGTACTTC
CASSRPGTGVQYF
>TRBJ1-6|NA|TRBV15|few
TGTGCCACCAGCGGAACCATTGGGGGGAATTCACCCCTCCACTTT
CATSGTIGGNSPLHF
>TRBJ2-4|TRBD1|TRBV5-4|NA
TGTGCCAGCAGCTCGGACAGGGGTACGAACATTCAGTACTTC
CASSSDRGTNIQYF
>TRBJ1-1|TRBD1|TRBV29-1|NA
TGCAGCGTTGGACAGGGGGGTCTAGACACTGAAGCTTTCTTT
CSVGQGGLDTEAFF
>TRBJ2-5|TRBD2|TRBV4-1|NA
TGCGCCAGCAGCCAACTTACTAGCGGGGGCCCGGAGACCCAGTACTTC
CASSQLTSGGPETQYF
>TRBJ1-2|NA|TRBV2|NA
TGTGCCAGCAGTCTAGGAGGACCCTATGGCTACACCTTC
CASSLGGPYGYTF
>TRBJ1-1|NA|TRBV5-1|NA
TGCGCCAGCAGCTTGGGGGTGACAAACACTGAAGCTTTCTTT
CASSLGVTNTEAFF